This T cell receptor beta chain was found in a study of cytomegalovirus exposure and HLA in healthy donors. Regarding the study as a whole: Among the CMV-associated chains, three were confirmed in vitro as specific for CMV antigens. The classifier reportedly diagnosed cytomegalovirus status with high specificity and sensitivity.

The study ran its PCR with 60 Vbeta and 13 Jbeta primers. Data came from immunoSEQ multiplex PCR; TCRdb stores just in-frame clones and leaves some out. Of tens of thousands of clones detected, about four fifths appear once; the ten largest clones hold 9% to 13%. About this clone itself: Its antigen is not known.

All donors participated as healthy donors of bone marrow. The germline gives CDR1 LNHNV, CDR2 YYDKDF (reference sequence). Trimming shortened V by 1 base and J by 6 bases, and 5 bases separated the two germline ends. CDR3 length equals 12 residues. Material for sequencing was PBMCs. The chain carries TRBV15 and TRBJ2-3; D is undetermined. The TCR originated in a male donor in good health and CMV-seropositive. The CDR3 DNA reads TGTGCCACCAGCAGAGTCGGGGATACGCAGTATTTT. It yields the protein CATSRVGDTQYF. The whole variable domain, filled in from reference TRBV15 and TRBJ2-3, reads DAMVIQNPRYQVTQFGKPVTLSCSQTLNHNVMYWYQQKSSQAPKLLFHYYDKDFNNEADTPDNFQSRRPNTSFCFLDIRSPGLGDTAMYLCATSRVGDTQYFGPGTRLTVL.